This passage covers 20 T cell receptor beta chains from one sample sequenced in a study of cytomegalovirus exposure and HLA in healthy donors. Sequencing used immunoSEQ multiplex PCR; TCRdb keeps in-frame clones, though not all of them. The profile shows some 140,000 clones, more than 70% of them singletons. Specimen: PBMCs. The receptor source for this set is a human donor in good health.

V is TRBV4-1 and J is TRBJ2-7, with D maybe TRBD1 (6 bases). This CDR3 region has 14 residues. Germline CDR1 reads MGHRA; CDR2 reads YSYEKL. With 8 bases removed from V and 0 bases from J, the gap between germline ends came to 14 bases. The CDR3 nucleotides are TGCGCCAGCGGGGGAACAGGGAACTCCTACGAGCAGTACTTC. It yields the protein CASGGTGNSYEQYF.

This clone was seen a single time. The chain joins TRBV2 to TRBJ1-2; 8 nucleotides match TRBD1. This CDR3 spans 14 amino acids. Germline V gives CDR1 SNHLY, CDR2 FYNNEI. V was pared by 4 bases and J by 6 bases, with 7 bases of the junction left unmatched. CDR3 bases: TGTGCCAGCAGTGGACAGGGGAATTTGGATGGCTACACCTTC. Translated: CASSGQGNLDGYTF.

The sample holds a few counts of this clone. J is TRBJ1-1 and V is TRBV29-1; 9 bases agree with TRBD1. The CDR3 is 11 residues long. Germline V lookup: CDR1 SQVTM, CDR2 ANQGSEA. The trim removed 4 bases at V and 10 bases at J, leaving 4 bases unmatched. The CDR3 sequence: CSVGTGVGAFF. CDR3 nucleotide sequence: TGCAGCGTTGGGACAGGGGTTGGAGCTTTCTTT.

This clone was seen a single time. The chain uses TRBV2 and TRBJ2-2, with D perhaps matching TRBD1 (6 bases). V lost 4 bases, J lost 5 bases, and 14 bases lay in between. The germline CDR1 and CDR2 sequences are SNHLY and FYNNEI. The CDR3 runs 15 residues. The CDR3 spells CASSVYTGRTGELFF. Written as DNA, the CDR3 is TGTGCCAGCAGTGTTTACACAGGGCGGACCGGGGAGCTGTTTTTT.

V usage is TRBV28 and J usage is TRBJ1-1; a weak D match, TRBD1 (6 bases). CDR3 length: 12 amino acids. Germline values: CDR1 MDHEN, CDR2 SYDVKM. Trimming took 3 bases from V and 10 from J, leaving 12 bases between them. The chain's CDR3 is CASSFLPRGAFF. The CDR3 DNA sequence: TGTGCCAGCAGTTTTCTACCCAGGGGAGCTTTCTTT.

This chain uses TRBV7-2 with TRBJ2-7, with a weak D call TRBD1 (5 bases). Germline lookup yields CDR1 SGHTA and CDR2 FQGNSA. V shed 4 bases and J shed 1 base, with 8 bases lying between them. The CDR3 covers 13 residues. CDR3 loop: CASSSRQSYEQYF. CDR3 in DNA: TGTGCCAGCAGCTCCAGACAGTCCTACGAGCAGTACTTC. Looking up the rest from reference TRBV7-2 and TRBJ2-7 gives the full variable domain: GAGVSQSPSNKVTEKGKDVELRCDPISGHTALYWYRQSLGQGLEFLIYFQGNSAPDKSGLPSDRFSAERTGGSVSTLTIQRTQQEDSAVYLCASSSRQSYEQYFGPGTRLTVT.

This chain joins TRBV27 and TRBJ1-2, with no clear D. The CDR3 contains 13 residues. In germline, CDR1 is MNHEY, CDR2 SMNVEV (reference sequence). Trimming took off 6 bases at V and 2 bases at J, with 10 bases between the two ends. The CDR3 sequence: CASSQTRNYGYTF. In DNA, the CDR3 is TGTGCCAGCAGCCAAACACGAAACTATGGCTACACCTTC.

V is TRBV19 and J is TRBJ2-4; 10 bases map to TRBD1. Germline CDR1 reads LNHDA; CDR2 reads SQIVND (reference sequence). After removal of 5 bases from V and 4 bases from J, the junction contained 5 bases not matched to a gene. This CDR3 has 15 residues. The chain's CDR3 is CASSPGDRGKNIQYF. The CDR3 nucleotides read TGTGCCAGTAGTCCAGGGGACAGGGGAAAAAACATTCAGTACTTC.

This chain connects TRBV4-1 to TRBJ2-7; TRBD1 might be the D (5 bases). Trimming pared 1 base from V and 0 bases from J, leaving 10 bases between. This CDR3 region has 15 residues. Germline V gene data show CDR1 as MGHRA and CDR2 as YSYEKL. CDR3 amino acids: CASSQVEDNSYEQYF. The CDR3 coding sequence is TGCGCCAGCAGCCAAGTAGAGGACAACTCCTACGAGCAGTACTTC.

The chain carries TRBV29-1 and TRBJ1-2; perhaps TRBD1 as D (5 bases). Germline lookup yields CDR1 SQVTM and CDR2 ANQGSEA. The CDR3 has 14 amino acids. Trimming took off 0 bases at V and 5 bases at J, with 13 bases between the two ends. CDR3 in amino acids: CSVEDSDRRYGYTF. Written as DNA, the CDR3 is TGCAGCGTTGAAGATAGTGACAGAAGATATGGCTACACCTTC. Full variable domain (rest looked up from reference TRBV29-1 and TRBJ1-2): SAVISQKPSRDICQRGTSLTIQCQVDSQVTMMFWYRQQPGQSLTLIATANQGSEATYESGFVIDKFPISRPNLTFSTLTVSNMSPEDSSIYLCSVEDSDRRYGYTFGSGTRLTVV.

The genes are TRBV5-1 and TRBJ2-2, with 9 bases lining up with TRBD1. CDR3 length: 15 amino acids. Unmatched junction bases numbered 3, after V lost 1 base and J lost 5 bases. Per germline, CDR1 SGHRS and CDR2 YFSETQ. The CDR3 bases are TGCGCCAGCAGCTTGACGGGACAGGGTACCGGGGAGCTGTTTTTT. Translated: CASSLTGQGTGELFF.

The V call is TRBV21-1, the J call TRBJ1-2. TRBV21-1 is designated a pseudogene. The CDR3 extends over 14 amino acids. The CDR3 loop is CASSNPGGENGYTF. Written as DNA, the CDR3 is TGTGCCAGCAGCAACCCGGGAGGTGAGAATGGCTACACCTTC.

This chain joins TRBV6-1 and TRBJ1-1, with 7 bases fitting TRBD1. CDR1 and CDR2 (germline): MNHNS, SASEGT. The CDR3 runs 13 residues. Trimming at V came to 8 bases and at J to 0 bases, leaving 3 bases not matched to a gene. In nucleotides, the CDR3 is TGTGCCAGCGAGGACAGGATGAACACTGAAGCTTTCTTT. It is translated as CASEDRMNTEAFF.

This clone was counted only a few times. The chain has TRBV7-9 and TRBJ2-2; 9 nucleotides align to TRBD1. The length of the CDR3 is 16 residues. Trimming took 2 bases from V and 7 from J; bases not matched to a gene: 8. CDR1 and CDR2 from the germline V gene are SEHNR and FQNEAQ (reference sequence). The CDR3 coding sequence is TGTGCCAGCAGCTTAAGCGGGACAGGGAGTGTCGGGGAGCTGTTTTTT. Translating gives CASSLSGTGSVGELFF.

The CDR3 DNA sequence: TGTGCCAGCAGTTTCAGGACAGGGGTTTACGAGCAGTACTTC. Amino acid sequence: CASSFRTGVYEQYF. The rearrangement uses TRBV28 and TRBJ2-7; 9 bases fit TRBD1. There are 14 residues in the CDR3. The V and J ends lost 3 bases and 4 bases, in that order; junction bases with no gene match: 4. The germline CDR1 and CDR2 sequences are MDHEN and SYDVKM.

The CDR3 protein is CASSWGGTEAFF. In DNA, the CDR3 is TGTGCCAGCAGTTGGGGGGGCACTGAAGCTTTCTTT. The chain joins TRBV6-5 to TRBJ1-1, with D possibly matching TRBD1 (5 bases). V lost 4 bases and J lost 4, with 7 bases in between. CDR1 is MNHEY, CDR2 SVGAGI, per germline. This CDR3 is 12 amino acids long.

The V call is TRBV15, the J call TRBJ2-3, with 7 bases that match TRBD2. In germline, CDR1 is LNHNV, CDR2 YYDKDF (reference sequence). The CDR3 covers 21 residues. The V and J ends lost 3 bases and 0 bases, in that order; junction bases with no gene match: 21. CDR3 amino acids: CATSSSFPNPPLATSTDTQYF. The DNA for the CDR3 is TGTGCCACCAGCAGCTCCTTCCCCAACCCCCCACTAGCGACCAGCACAGATACGCAGTATTTT. The whole variable domain, filled in from reference TRBV15 and TRBJ2-3, reads DAMVIQNPRYQVTQFGKPVTLSCSQTLNHNVMYWYQQKSSQAPKLLFHYYDKDFNNEADTPDNFQSRRPNTSFCFLDIRSPGLGDTAMYLCATSSSFPNPPLATSTDTQYFGPGTRLTVL.

This rearrangement joins TRBV7-9 to TRBJ1-2; D is ambiguous. The CDR3 sequence is 16 residues long. V was cut by 5 bases and J by 1 base, with 17 bases left in between. The germline V gene encodes CDR1 SEHNR and CDR2 FQNEAQ (reference sequence). CDR3: CASSARGERINYGYTF. Here the CDR3 DNA reads TGTGCCAGCAGCGCCCGGGGAGAACGTATTAACTATGGCTACACCTTC.

This chain uses TRBV2 with TRBJ2-2, with TRBD1 matching over 7 bases. Germline V CDR1 and CDR2: SNHLY, FYNNEI. V lost 4 bases to trimming and J lost 6 bases; unmatched junction nucleotides: 8. This CDR3 comprises 15 residues. CDR3: CASSGQGLFPGELFF. The CDR3 bases are TGTGCCAGCAGTGGACAGGGTCTTTTCCCCGGGGAGCTGTTTTTT. The variable domain in full, completed from reference TRBV2 and TRBJ2-2, reads EPEVTQTPSHQVTQMGQEVILRCVPISNHLYFYWYRQILGQKVEFLVSFYNNEISEKSEIFDDQFSVERPDGSNFTLKIRSTKLEDSAMYFCASSGQGLFPGELFFGEGSRLTVL.

A note on this clone: The junction and the germline gene differ at one end; a read error may be behind it. V and J are TRBV19 and TRBJ1-2; D possibly corresponds to TRBD1 (6 bases). This CDR3 is built from 13 residues. Germline V CDR1 and CDR2: LNHDA, SQIVND (reference sequence). The CDR3 spells CASNIQGYYGYTF. The DNA for the CDR3 is TGTGCCAGTAATATACAGGGTTACTATGGCTACACCTTC.